A selection of T cell receptor beta chains follows, all from one sample in a study of cytomegalovirus exposure and HLA in healthy donors. Profiling relied on immunoSEQ multiplex PCR, and the TCRdb table lists in-frame clones only, not all of them. This specimen shows under 200,000 clones; the ten leading clones hold approximately 6.5%. Sequenced sample: PBMCs. The receptors here all came from a man aged 25 to 45 in good health and CMV-seronegative. Both conserved end residues are part of each CDR3. D genes are given only for firm matches.

>NA|TRBV28|15|TRBJ2-6
CASSRGASGANVLTF
>TRBD1|TRBV27|21|TRBJ2-6
CASSWGTGDALFSSGANVLTF
>NA|TRBV30|16|TRBJ1-2
CAWSGGGTTATGGYTF
>NA|TRBV5-6|17|TRBJ1-3
CASSWQGVGSSGNTIYF
>TRBD2|TRBV11-3|15|TRBJ2-7
CASSLEVAGSSEQYF
>NA|TRBV7-2|16|TRBJ1-2
CASSLAMKTPSYGYTF
>TRBD2|TRBV5-1|18|TRBJ2-2
CASSLPGLAGGFGGELFF
>NA|TRBV6-5|16|TRBJ2-3
CASSYSNEATGDTQYF
>NA|TRBV19|16|TRBJ2-1
CASSPPRDTTYNEQFF
>TRBD1|TRBV5-1|16|TRBJ2-1
CASSPGTGGTYNEQFF
>TRBD2|TRBV7-2|18|TRBJ2-2
CASSHRTSGGSPGGELFF
>TRBD2|TRBV28|16|TRBJ2-7
CASNGRGGRAIYEQYF
>NA|TRBV4-1|14|TRBJ2-3
CASSSRRGPDTQYF
>TRBD1|TRBV30|13|TRBJ1-2
CAWSVQGAGGYTF
>NA|TRBV7-9|16|TRBJ1-2
CASSPTPQDANYGYTF
>NA|TRBV29-1|11|TRBJ2-5
CSVEVTETQYF
>NA|TRBV7-6|15|TRBJ2-3
CASSQMGGGADTQYF
>NA|TRBV19|13|TRBJ2-7
CASSIRGDRRQYF
>TRBD1|TRBV6-6|14|NA
CASSWDRGSYEQYF
>TRBD1|TRBV9|14|TRBJ1-1
CASSFDRANTKAFF
>NA|TRBV6-6|12|TRBJ2-7
CASRKTAYEQYF
>NA|TRBV7-9|14|TRBJ2-5
CASSLAGGGEAQYF
>TRBD1|TRBV4-1|20|TRBJ1-2
CASSPVFDRDREGKYYGYTF
>NA|TRBV27|14|TRBJ2-1
CASSQGVIYNEQFF
>TRBD2|TRBV11-3|14|TRBJ2-3
CASSTSGATDTQYF
>NA|TRBV2|10|TRBJ2-1
CARSNNEQFF
>NA|TRBV25-1|17|TRBJ2-6
CASSGQGFLSGANVLTF
>NA|TRBV7-2|11|TRBJ1-1
CASSSNTEAFF
>NA|TRBV19|14|TRBJ2-2
CASALDTNTGELFF
>TRBD2|TRBV9|17|TRBJ2-6
CASSVAGTSSGANVLTF
>NA|TRBV27|13|TRBJ2-3
CATRTASTDTQYF
>TRBD2|TRBV30|14|TRBJ2-2
CAWRGLAGTGELFF
>TRBD2|TRBV6-4|20|TRBJ2-7
CASSDSSWTSGIRPAYEQYF
>TRBD1|TRBV19|14|TRBJ2-2
CASKGQGATGELFF
>NA|TRBV19|12|TRBJ2-5
CASSIQGETQYF
>NA|TRBV7-9|14|TRBJ1-1
CASNPAAGNTEAFF
>NA|TRBV5-4|12|TRBJ2-7
CASSRWTNEQYF
>NA|TRBV5-1|12|NA
CASSLGGYEQYF
>TRBD1|TRBV18|15|TRBJ2-7
CASSPSDRGSYEQYF
>TRBD2|TRBV19|16|TRBJ2-1
CASTVGLAGGTDEQFF
>TRBD2|TRBV6-1|15|TRBJ2-7
CASRKASGRDYEQYF
>NA|TRBV18|16|TRBJ2-1
CASSPPGGQDHNEQFF
>TRBD1|TRBV7-8|19|TRBJ2-2
CASSPTQDRGRWVAGELFF
>NA|TRBV10-3|12|TRBJ2-1
CAISDQVDEQFF
>NA|TRBV4-2|16|TRBJ1-2
CASSQDRGGARSGYTF
>TRBD1|TRBV11-1|14|TRBJ2-7
CASSERDSFYEQYF
>NA|TRBV30|16|TRBJ2-1
CAWSVTGLVSYNEQFF
>NA|TRBV7-8|15|TRBJ2-5
CASSRRGEGQETQYF
>TRBD1|TRBV7-2|15|TRBJ2-1
CASSRQGSSYNEQFF
>TRBD2|TRBV30|15|TRBJ2-1
CAWNGREGLNNEQFF
>NA|TRBV6-6|15|TRBJ1-1
CASSYGGRPNTEAFF
>NA|TRBV9|13|TRBJ2-6
CASRSAGANVLTF
>NA|TRBV30|13|TRBJ1-3
CAWSVTGGNTIYF
>TRBD1|TRBV6-5|13|TRBJ1-2
CASRRDRDYGYTF
>NA|TRBV5-1|11|TRBJ1-1
CASSERGEAFF
>TRBD2|TRBV14|18|TRBJ2-1
CASSQAGGRAIGIDEQFF
>TRBD1|TRBV11-2|15|TRBJ2-3
CASSLPTGGRDTQYF
>TRBD2|TRBV5-6|16|TRBJ2-3
CASSLPLAGDVDTQYF
>TRBD1|TRBV4-1|17|TRBJ1-1
CASSQAQGTYENTEAFF